What follows are 7 T cell receptor beta chains derived from one specimen sequenced in a study of blood T cell repertoires in COVID-19. TCRdb keeps only in-frame clones here, not all; method: immunoSEQ multiplex PCR. This sample yields 110,000 to 150,000 clones, of which under 85% are seen a single time; roughly 1.5% belongs to the top ten. Sequencing was done on a sample of peripheral blood. These receptors were obtained from a human donor in a cohort sampled during active COVID-19.

The DNA for the CDR3 is TGTGCCAGCAGCCCGGGACTAGCGGGAGTGAACACCGGGGAGCTGTTTTTT. Protein: CASSPGLAGVNTGELFF. This chain uses TRBV9 with TRBJ2-2; 14 bases are a match to TRBD2. V lost 4 bases and J lost 1; bases outside the gene matches: 3. CDR3 length: 17 residues. Germline V gene lookup returns CDR1 SGDLS and CDR2 YYNGEE.

The chain recombines TRBV18 with TRBJ2-1; TRBD2 matches at 8 bases. This CDR3 has 15 amino acids. Per the germline V gene, CDR1 is KGHSH and CDR2 is LQKENI. V lost 4 bases to trimming and J lost 6 bases; unmatched junction nucleotides: 8. The CDR3 nucleotides are TGTGCCAGCTCACGCGTCGGGAGGGCCGGCAATGAGCAGTTCTTC. This gives the protein CASSRVGRAGNEQFF.

This chain uses TRBV11-3 with TRBJ2-1, with D perhaps TRBD2 (6 bases). Trimming shortened V by 0 bases and J by 0 bases, and 12 bases separated the two germline ends. Germline CDR1 reads SGHNT; CDR2 reads YENEEA. This CDR3 contains 17 residues. CDR3 nucleotides: TGTGCCAGCAGCTTAGACGGGGGACCGCTCTCCTACAATGAGCAGTTCTTC. It is translated as CASSLDGGPLSYNEQFF.

V gene TRBV27 combines with J gene TRBJ2-6; D may be TRBD1 (6 bases). The V end was cut by 8 bases, the J end by 1 base, with 12 bases between. CDR1 is MNHEY and CDR2 is SMNVEV in the germline V gene (reference sequence). The CDR3 totals 15 residues. The CDR3 sequence: CASGQRSSGANVLTF. The DNA for the CDR3 is TGTGCCAGCGGACAGAGATCTTCTGGGGCCAACGTCCTGACTTTC.

This clone appeared a few times. The CDR3 spells CASSPRATVGHEQFF. The CDR3 DNA sequence: TGTGCCAGCTCACCGAGGGCTACAGTCGGTCATGAGCAGTTCTTC. The chain recombines TRBV18 with TRBJ2-1; possible D gene TRBD2, 5 bases. V lost 3 bases to trimming and J lost 8 bases, with 17 bases between them. The CDR3 loop spans 15 amino acids. Germline CDR1 reads KGHSH; CDR2 reads LQKENI. Full variable domain (remainder filled in from reference TRBV18 and TRBJ2-1): NAGVMQNPRHLVRRRGQEARLRCSPMKGHSHVYWYRQLPEEGLKFMVYLQKENIIDESGMPKERFSAEFPKEGPSILRIQQVVRGDSAAYFCASSPRATVGHEQFFGPGTRLTVL.

V and J are TRBV12-3 or TRBV12-4 and TRBJ2-2, with D hard to call. The CDR3 sequence is 12 residues long. V gave up 9 bases and J gave up 1 base, with 6 bases separating them. CDR3 amino acids: CASGQNTGELFF. Here the CDR3 DNA reads TGTGCCAGTGGGCAGAACACCGGGGAGCTGTTTTTT.

The chain joins TRBV9 to TRBJ1-6; TRBD1 aligns across 8 bases. Germline CDR1 and CDR2: SGDLS and YYNGEE. V gave up 0 bases and J gave up 9 bases; unmatched junction bases: 8. This CDR3 comprises 16 residues. The CDR3 DNA follows: TGTGCCAGCAGCGTAGGGGCAGGGGGCTTGCCTTCACCCCTCCACTTT. Its protein is CASSVGAGGLPSPLHF.